The 14 T cell receptor beta chains below come from one sample, sequenced in a study of blood T cell repertoires in COVID-19 (dated by TCRdb to about 2020). The library was produced with the immunoSEQ multiplex PCR assay. TCRdb stores this immuneACCESS table with in-frame sequences only. Part of the clones is absent; in the studies checked, under half of the shortfall reflects unresolved V genes, and no reason is known for the rest. In all, the sample holds fewer than 300,000 clones, and over 75% of those were seen once. The ten most abundant clones make up roughly 11% of the sample. Sequencing was done on a sample of peripheral blood. The receptor source for this set is a man aged 50 or older with COVID-19, enrolled during active disease.

The chain uses TRBV6-6 and TRBJ1-2; D gene uncertain. Trimming took off 4 bases at V and 0 bases at J, with 9 bases between the two ends. CDR3 length: 14 amino acids. The germline V gene encodes CDR1 MNHNY and CDR2 SVGAGI (reference sequence). This CDR3 is CASSLWGANYGYTF. The CDR3 region has the DNA TGTGCCAGCAGTTTATGGGGAGCTAACTATGGCTACACCTTC.

This chain connects TRBV18 to TRBJ2-5; 8 nucleotides match TRBD1. From germline, CDR1 is KGHSH and CDR2 LQKENI. V lost 2 bases to trimming and J lost 5 bases; unmatched junction nucleotides: 7. The CDR3 length is 15 residues. DNA of the CDR3: TGTGCCAGCTCACCAGGGACAGGCCTTCTTGAGACCCAGTACTTC. It is translated as CASSPGTGLLETQYF.

The V gene is TRBV15, the J gene TRBJ1-3, with D unresolved. This CDR3 is built from 15 residues. Trimming removed 1 base from V and 2 bases from J, with 9 bases in between. CDR1 is LNHNV and CDR2 is YYDKDF in the germline V gene (reference sequence). The CDR3 sequence is CATSRAGPPGNTIYF. The CDR3 nucleotides are TGTGCCACCAGCAGAGCTGGGCCCCCTGGAAACACCATATATTTT.

This chain links TRBV6-6 with TRBJ2-7, with D possibly being TRBD2 (6 bases). Looked up from germline, CDR1 is MNHNY and CDR2 is SVGAGI (reference sequence). The V gene lost 7 bases and the J gene lost 4 bases, with 14 bases spanning the gap. CDR3 length: 13 residues. CDR3 sequence: CASTLGGGYEQYF. The CDR3 nucleotides read TGTGCCAGCACCCTTGGGGGAGGATACGAGCAGTACTTC.

This chain uses TRBV5-5 with TRBJ1-6, with D possibly TRBD1 on 6 matching bases. Germline CDR1 and CDR2: SGHKS and YYEKEE (reference sequence). Trimming stripped 4 bases from V and 5 bases from J, with 19 bases between. This CDR3 is built from 17 residues. The CDR3 region has the DNA TGTGCCAGCAGCCAAGAAAGGGGACAAGGCAATAATTCACCCCTCCACTTT. Translating it yields CASSQERGQGNNSPLHF.

This clone was counted once. This chain connects TRBV9 to TRBJ1-1, with D possibly being TRBD1 (5 bases). Trimming cost V 0 bases and J 2 bases, with 11 bases left between them. Germline V gene sequence: CDR1 SGDLS, CDR2 YYNGEE. There are 15 residues in the CDR3. This CDR3 reads CASSVGGLTNTEAFF. CDR3 DNA: TGTGCCAGCAGCGTAGGGGGACTGACCAACACTGAAGCTTTCTTT. The entire variable domain, with the rest obtained from reference TRBV9 and TRBJ1-1, is as follows: DSGVTQTPKHLITATGQRVTLRCSPRSGDLSVYWYQQSLDQGLQFLIQYYNGEERAKGNILERFSAQQFPDLHSELNLSSLELGDSALYFCASSVGGLTNTEAFFGQGTRLTVV.

This clone was seen just once. A junction boundary mismatches the germline segment, possibly from a read error. The chain carries TRBV30 and TRBJ2-7; 10 bases line up with TRBD1. Per germline, CDR1 GTSNPN and CDR2 SVGIG (reference sequence). The CDR3 loop spans 11 amino acids. CDR3 sequence: CAWSEDRGLVF. For the CDR3, the DNA is TGTGCCTGGAGTGAAGACAGGGGGCTGGTTTTC. Variable domain in full (rest from reference TRBV30 and TRBJ2-7): SQTIHQWPATLVQPVGSPLSLECTVEGTSNPNLYWYRQAAGRGLQLLFYSVGIGQISSEVPQNLSASRPQDRQFILSSKKLLLSDSGFYLCAWSEDRGLVFGPGTRLTVT.

The chain uses TRBV28 and TRBJ2-7; D remains ambiguous. This CDR3 contains 12 residues. V was pared by 5 bases and J by 2 bases, with 7 bases between. CDR1 and CDR2 from the germline V gene are MDHEN and SYDVKM. The CDR3 DNA reads TGTGCCAGCAGTCCGAGAACCTACGAGCAGTACTTC. Translating gives CASSPRTYEQYF.

The V gene is TRBV7-9, the J gene TRBJ1-5; perhaps TRBD1 as D (5 bases). Germline CDR1 and CDR2: SEHNR and FQNEAQ (reference sequence). The CDR3 runs to 15 residues. The V end was cut by 5 bases, the J end by 2 bases, with 13 bases between. This chain's CDR3 is CASSEDRFGNQPQHF. For the CDR3, the DNA is TGTGCCAGCAGCGAAGACAGATTCGGCAATCAGCCCCAGCATTTT.

This clone was picked up one time. The chain is built from TRBV7-2 and TRBJ1-3, with D maybe TRBD1 (6 bases). The CDR3 runs to 17 residues. V was shortened by 0 bases and J by 0 bases, with 12 bases between the two germline ends. In germline, CDR1 is SGHTA, CDR2 FQGNSA. The CDR3 DNA reads as TGTGCCAGCAGCTTAGCTGGACAGATTAGCTCTGGAAACACCATATATTTT. Its translation is CASSLAGQISSGNTIYF.

The CDR3 reads CASSFNSLNTEAFF. DNA of the CDR3: TGTGCCAGCAGCTTTAACAGCCTGAACACTGAAGCTTTCTTT. The V call is TRBV5-4, the J call TRBJ1-1; D unclear. Germline V CDR1 and CDR2: SGHNT, YYREEE (reference sequence). V lost 2 bases and J 0 bases, leaving 8 bases between the germline ends. The CDR3 extends over 14 amino acids.

The chain couples TRBV5-6 to TRBJ2-3; a possible D gene is TRBD2 (6 bases). This CDR3 is 16 amino acids long. V shed 3 bases and J shed 2 bases, with 16 bases lying between them. Germline V gene sequence: CDR1 SGHDT, CDR2 YYEEEE. CDR3 protein: CASSSLGGGSTDTQYF. As DNA, the CDR3 is TGTGCCAGCAGCTCTTTAGGTGGGGGGTCCACAGATACGCAGTATTTT.

This clone was counted once. This sequence joins TRBV9 and TRBJ1-5, with D unresolved. Germline V gene data show CDR1 as SGDLS and CDR2 as YYNGEE. This CDR3 spans 15 amino acids. The V end lost 4 bases, the J end lost 3 bases, and 14 bases lay between the germline ends. Written as DNA, the CDR3 is TGTGCCAGCAGCCCCCAGGAGGGCGCCAATCAGCCCCAGCATTTT. Translation: CASSPQEGANQPQHF.

Sample share makes this clone medium-sized (0.01 to 0.1%). This chain connects TRBV4-1 to TRBJ2-1; 9 bases fit TRBD1. The CDR3 runs to 17 residues. The ends lost 0 bases at V and 8 bases at J; junction bases unmatched: 11. The germline V gene encodes CDR1 MGHRA and CDR2 YSYEKL. CDR3 sequence: CASSQEPGQGLGDEQFF. The CDR3 region has the DNA TGCGCCAGCAGCCAAGAGCCGGGACAGGGCCTCGGGGATGAGCAGTTCTTC.